Listed below are T cell receptor beta chains from one sample, sequenced in a study of Ad26.COV2.S vaccination and SARS-CoV-2 variants. Libraries were prepared by immunoSEQ multiplex PCR; TCRdb keeps only in-frame clonotypes and omits some of them. The table has over 400,000 clones, roughly 89% seen once. Sample: peripheral blood, taken in a trial of Ad26.COV2.S vaccine versus placebo. Receptor source: a person between 18 and 65 years old who received the Ad26.COV2.S COVID-19 vaccine or a placebo. CDR3s include the opening cysteine and the closing phenylalanine or tryptophan. The order of the fields is CDR3 length, J gene, D gene, V gene, clone size, CDR3 protein, CDR3 DNA. The D gene is left open where the match is weak. Some rows mark clone size as missing; the rest say once, few, many or name a class of expanded clone.

>17|TRBJ2-7|TRBD2|TRBV20-1|.
CSASKILAGMQLYEQYF
TGCAGTGCTAGTAAGATACTAGCGGGGATGCAGTTGTACGAGCAGTACTTC
>15|TRBJ2-2|.|TRBV30|.
CAATGTSYNTGELFF
TGTGCCGCCACGGGTACTAGCTACAACACCGGGGAGCTGTTTTTT
>13|TRBJ1-3|TRBD1|TRBV5-1|.
CASSFVGDRSIYF
TGCGCCAGCAGCTTCGTCGGGGACAGAAGCATATATTTT
>18|TRBJ2-2|TRBD1|TRBV7-2|.
CASSLIVVGQGFTGELFF
TGTGCCAGCAGCTTAATTGTAGTAGGACAGGGCTTCACCGGGGAGCTGTTTTTT
>14|TRBJ1-2|.|TRBV7-8|.
CASSLAEGDYGYTF
TGTGCCAGCAGCTTAGCTGAGGGTGACTATGGCTACACCTTC
>13|TRBJ1-5|.|TRBV12-5|.
CASGLTDGSPQHF
TGTGCTAGTGGTTTGACAGATGGGTCGCCCCAGCATTTT
>13|TRBJ2-2|.|TRBV5-5|.
CASSPSYTGELFF
TGTGCCAGCAGCCCTTCGTATACCGGGGAGCTGTTTTTT
>14|TRBJ1-1|.|TRBV5-1|once
CASSFSMGATEAFF
TGCGCCAGCAGCTTTTCAATGGGGGCCACTGAAGCTTTCTTT
>15|TRBJ1-1|.|TRBV5-1|.
CASSLGSGWDTEAFF
TGCGCCAGCAGCTTGGGTTCTGGGTGGGACACTGAAGCTTTCTTT
>15|TRBJ2-2|.|TRBV7-9|once
CASSLFLRIPGELFF
TGTGCCAGCAGCTTATTTCTCCGGATACCCGGGGAGCTGTTTTTT
>14|TRBJ1-5|TRBD1|TRBV6-5|.
CASSSGQGTQPQHF
TGTGCCAGCAGTTCCGGACAGGGTACTCAGCCCCAGCATTTT
>17|TRBJ1-5|.|TRBV28|.
CASSLWRGVAANQPQHF
TGTGCCAGCAGTTTATGGAGGGGGGTAGCGGCCAATCAGCCCCAGCATTTT
>15|TRBJ2-3|.|TRBV14|.
CASSVHRAQADTQYF
TGTGCCAGCAGCGTACACAGGGCCCAAGCAGATACGCAGTATTTT
>15|TRBJ2-1|.|TRBV5-8|.
CASSSLLGPNNEQFF
TGTGCCAGCAGCAGCTTATTGGGGCCTAACAATGAGCAGTTCTTC
>15|TRBJ1-5|.|TRBV19|.
CASDPIGGGFQPQHF
TGTGCCAGCGACCCCATAGGCGGTGGGTTTCAGCCCCAGCATTTT
>15|TRBJ2-3|TRBD2|TRBV6-5|.
CASSYSGLAADTQYF
TGTGCCAGCAGTTACTCAGGACTAGCGGCAGATACGCAGTATTTT
>15|TRBJ2-1|TRBD1|TRBV7-2|.
CASSLGGTAYNEQFF
TGTGCCAGCAGCTTAGGTGGGACAGCCTACAATGAGCAGTTCTTC
>13|TRBJ1-5|TRBD1|TRBV10-3|few
CAITGQANQPQHF
TGTGCCATCACGGGACAGGCGAATCAGCCCCAGCATTTT
>12|TRBJ1-2|.|TRBV11-2|.
CASTGGRSGYTF
TGTGCCAGCACAGGAGGACGCTCTGGCTACACCTTC